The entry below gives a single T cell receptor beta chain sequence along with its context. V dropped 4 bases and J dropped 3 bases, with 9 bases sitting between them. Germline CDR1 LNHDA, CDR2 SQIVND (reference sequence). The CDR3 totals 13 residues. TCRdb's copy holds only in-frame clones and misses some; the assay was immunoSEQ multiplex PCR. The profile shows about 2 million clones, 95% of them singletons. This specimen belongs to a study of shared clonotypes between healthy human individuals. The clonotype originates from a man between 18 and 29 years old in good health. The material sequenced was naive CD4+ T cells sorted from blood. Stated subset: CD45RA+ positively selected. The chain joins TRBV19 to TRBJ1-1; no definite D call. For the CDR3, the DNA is TGTGCCAGTAGTACCACGAGGGACACTGAAGCTTTCTTT. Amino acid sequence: CASSTTRDTEAFF.